The T cell receptor (beta chain) described here comes from a study of regulatory T cells in long-lasting Graves disease. General observations from the study: Thyroid tissue was not sampled; only peripheral blood was.

With regard to this clonotype: The target antigen is unknown. This sequence may be a read error, since a much larger clone differs from it by one base.

Noted time point: newly diagnosed GD, antithyroid drugs for less than 3 months. With RNA extracted from PBMCs as input, the TCR library was made. Germline V gene lookup returns CDR1 SGDLS and CDR2 YYNGEE. V lost 0 bases and J lost 12, with 13 bases in between. This CDR3 comprises 13 residues. CDR3 regions were amplified by Arm-PCR using iRepertoire HTBI primers to build TCR beta libraries. TCRdb re-derived calls from the multiplex PCR reads in MiXCR, one entry per CDR3 protein. The sample holds about 300,000 distinct CDR3 sequences, over 15% seen once. The sample in question was peripheral blood mononuclear cells (PBMCs), obtained at new diagnosis, from a patient treated with antithyroid drugs. V is TRBV9 and J is TRBJ2-4, with D tentatively TRBD2 (6 bases). This clonotype originated in a female donor with Graves disease. The CDR3 loop is CASSVEGAGTQYF. The CDR3 region has the DNA TGTGCCAGCAGCGTAGAGGGAGCGGGCACTCAGTACTTC.